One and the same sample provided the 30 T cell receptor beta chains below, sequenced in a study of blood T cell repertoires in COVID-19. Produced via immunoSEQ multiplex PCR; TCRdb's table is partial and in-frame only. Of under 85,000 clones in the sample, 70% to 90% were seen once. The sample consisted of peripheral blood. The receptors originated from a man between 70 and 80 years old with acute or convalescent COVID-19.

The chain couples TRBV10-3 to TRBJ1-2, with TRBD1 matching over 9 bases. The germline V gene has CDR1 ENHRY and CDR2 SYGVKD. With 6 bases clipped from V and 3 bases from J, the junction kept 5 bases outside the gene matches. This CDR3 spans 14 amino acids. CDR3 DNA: TGTGCCATCAGCCTGGGACAGGGAGACTATGGCTACACCTTC. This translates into CAISLGQGDYGYTF.

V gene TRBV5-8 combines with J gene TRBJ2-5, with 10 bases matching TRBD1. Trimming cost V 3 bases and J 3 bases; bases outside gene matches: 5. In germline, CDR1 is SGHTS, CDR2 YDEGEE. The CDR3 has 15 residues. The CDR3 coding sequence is TGTGCCAGCAGCTCCCGGGACAGGGGTGAAGAGACCCAGTACTTC. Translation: CASSSRDRGEETQYF.

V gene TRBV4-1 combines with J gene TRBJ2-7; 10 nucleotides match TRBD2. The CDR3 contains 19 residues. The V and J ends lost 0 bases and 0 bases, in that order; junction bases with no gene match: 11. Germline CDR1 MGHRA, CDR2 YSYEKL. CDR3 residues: CASSQDSGWTSGNSYEQYF. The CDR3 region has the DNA TGCGCCAGCAGCCAAGATAGCGGTTGGACTAGCGGAAACTCCTACGAGCAGTACTTC.

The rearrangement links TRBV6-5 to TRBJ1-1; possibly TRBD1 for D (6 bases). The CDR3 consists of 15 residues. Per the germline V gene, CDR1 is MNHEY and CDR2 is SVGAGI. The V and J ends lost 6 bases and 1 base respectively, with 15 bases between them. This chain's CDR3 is CASSFHPGQNTEAFF. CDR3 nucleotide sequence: TGTGCCAGCAGCTTCCACCCGGGACAGAACACTGAAGCTTTCTTT.

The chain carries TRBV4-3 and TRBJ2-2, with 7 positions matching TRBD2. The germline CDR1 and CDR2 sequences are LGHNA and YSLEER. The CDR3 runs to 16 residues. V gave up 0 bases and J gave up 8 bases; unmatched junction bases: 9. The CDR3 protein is CASSQEAGRTAGELFF. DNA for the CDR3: TGCGCCAGCAGCCAAGAAGCGGGACGTACCGCTGGGGAGCTGTTTTTT.

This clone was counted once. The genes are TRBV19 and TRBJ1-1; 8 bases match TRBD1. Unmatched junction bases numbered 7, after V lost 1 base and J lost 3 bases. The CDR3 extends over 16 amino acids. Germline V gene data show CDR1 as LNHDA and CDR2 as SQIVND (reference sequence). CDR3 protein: CASSIGGTGTHTEAFF. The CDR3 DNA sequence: TGTGCCAGTAGTATAGGGGGGACAGGAACGCACACTGAAGCTTTCTTT.

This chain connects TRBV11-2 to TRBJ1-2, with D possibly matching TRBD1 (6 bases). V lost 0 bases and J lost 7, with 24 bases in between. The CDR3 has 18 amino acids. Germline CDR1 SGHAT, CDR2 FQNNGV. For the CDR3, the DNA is TGTGCCAGCAGCTTAGATCGTGGGGGGGGCTCGAGAGGCTTTGGCTACACCTTC. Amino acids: CASSLDRGGGSRGFGYTF.

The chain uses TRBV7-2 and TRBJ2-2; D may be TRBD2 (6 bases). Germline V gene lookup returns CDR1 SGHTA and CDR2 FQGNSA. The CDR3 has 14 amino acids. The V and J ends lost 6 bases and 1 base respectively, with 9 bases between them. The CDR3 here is CASRRGGNTGELFF. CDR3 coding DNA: TGTGCCAGCAGGAGGGGAGGGAACACCGGGGAGCTGTTTTTT.

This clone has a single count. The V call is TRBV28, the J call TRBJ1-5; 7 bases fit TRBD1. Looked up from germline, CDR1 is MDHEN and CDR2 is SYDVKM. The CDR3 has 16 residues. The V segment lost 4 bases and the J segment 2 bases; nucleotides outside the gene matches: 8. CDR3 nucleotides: TGTGCCAGCAGTTCAGGGGGACTGCTGGGCAATCAGCCCCAGCATTTT. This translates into CASSSGGLLGNQPQHF.

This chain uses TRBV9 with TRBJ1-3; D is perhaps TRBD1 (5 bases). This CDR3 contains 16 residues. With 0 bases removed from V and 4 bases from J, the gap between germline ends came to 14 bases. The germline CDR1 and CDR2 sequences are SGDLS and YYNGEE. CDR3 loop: CASSVDQGLRGNTIYF. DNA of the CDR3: TGTGCCAGCAGCGTAGATCAGGGCCTGCGAGGAAACACCATATATTTT.

As DNA, the CDR3 is TGTGCCAGCAGCTTGGGTGGGGCCTCCGCGAACACTGAAGCTTTCTTT. This codes for CASSLGGASANTEAFF. This rearrangement joins TRBV5-4 to TRBJ1-1; TRBD1 is a possible D gene (5 bases). Germline CDR1 reads SGHNT; CDR2 reads YYREEE (reference sequence). The V gene lost 0 bases and the J gene lost 1 base, with 13 bases spanning the gap. The CDR3 runs to 16 residues.

The CDR3 nucleotides are TGTGCCAGCAGCTTAGTCCCAGGGTCCTACGAGCAGTACTTC. Residues: CASSLVPGSYEQYF. This chain links TRBV11-2 with TRBJ2-7, with a tentative D call TRBD1 (5 bases). CDR1 is SGHAT and CDR2 is FQNNGV in the germline V gene. This CDR3 is built from 14 residues. The V end lost 1 base, the J end lost 1 base, and 8 bases lay between the germline ends.

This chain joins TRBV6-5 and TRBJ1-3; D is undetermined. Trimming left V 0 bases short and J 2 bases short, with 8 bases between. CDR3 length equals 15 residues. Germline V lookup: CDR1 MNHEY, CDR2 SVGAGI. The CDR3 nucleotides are TGTGCCAGCAGTTACTCGGCAGGAACTGGAAACACCATATATTTT. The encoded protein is CASSYSAGTGNTIYF.

This CDR3 is CASSGRTTGSPLHF. The DNA for the CDR3 is TGTGCCAGCAGCGGTCGGACAACAGGTTCACCCCTCCACTTT. V usage is TRBV14 and J usage is TRBJ1-6; a possible D gene is TRBD1 (5 bases). Trimming stripped 5 bases from V and 9 bases from J, with 14 bases between. This CDR3 region has 14 residues. Germline CDR1 and CDR2: SGHDN and FVKESK.

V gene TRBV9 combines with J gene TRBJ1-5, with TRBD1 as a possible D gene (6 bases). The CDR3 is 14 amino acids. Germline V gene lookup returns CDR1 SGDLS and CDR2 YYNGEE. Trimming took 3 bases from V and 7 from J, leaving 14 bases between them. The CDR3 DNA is TGTGCCAGCAGCGCCTCAGGGGTCGGGCAGCCCCAGCATTTT. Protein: CASSASGVGQPQHF.

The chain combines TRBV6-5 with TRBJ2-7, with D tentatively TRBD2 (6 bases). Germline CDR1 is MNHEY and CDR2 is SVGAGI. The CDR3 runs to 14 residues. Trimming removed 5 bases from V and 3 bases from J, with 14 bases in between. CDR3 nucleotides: TGTGCCAGCAGTAGGCCCCAGGGAGGCTACGAGCAGTACTTC. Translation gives CASSRPQGGYEQYF.

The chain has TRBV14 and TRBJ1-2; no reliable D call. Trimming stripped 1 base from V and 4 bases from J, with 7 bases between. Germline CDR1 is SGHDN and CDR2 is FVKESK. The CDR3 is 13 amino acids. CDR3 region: CASSQGLRYGYTF. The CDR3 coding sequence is TGTGCCAGCAGCCAAGGACTCCGCTATGGCTACACCTTC.

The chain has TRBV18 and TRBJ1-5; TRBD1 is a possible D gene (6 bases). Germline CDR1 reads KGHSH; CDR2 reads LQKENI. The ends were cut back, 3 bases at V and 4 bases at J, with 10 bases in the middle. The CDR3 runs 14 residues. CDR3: CASSPAGANQPQHF. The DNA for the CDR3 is TGTGCCAGCTCACCGGCAGGGGCTAATCAGCCCCAGCATTTT.

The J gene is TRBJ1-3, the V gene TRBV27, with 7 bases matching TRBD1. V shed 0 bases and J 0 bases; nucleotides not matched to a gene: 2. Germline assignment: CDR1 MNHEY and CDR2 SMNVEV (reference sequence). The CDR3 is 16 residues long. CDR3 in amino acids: CASSLSGQISGNTIYF. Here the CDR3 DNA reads TGTGCCAGCAGTTTATCGGGACAGATCTCTGGAAACACCATATATTTT.

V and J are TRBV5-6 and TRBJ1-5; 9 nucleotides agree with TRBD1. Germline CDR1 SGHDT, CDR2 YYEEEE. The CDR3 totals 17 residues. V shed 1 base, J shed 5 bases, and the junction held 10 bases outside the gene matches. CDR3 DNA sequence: TGTGCCAGCAGCTTGTGGGGTTCCGGGACAGGGCATCAGCCCCAGCATTTT. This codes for CASSLWGSGTGHQPQHF.

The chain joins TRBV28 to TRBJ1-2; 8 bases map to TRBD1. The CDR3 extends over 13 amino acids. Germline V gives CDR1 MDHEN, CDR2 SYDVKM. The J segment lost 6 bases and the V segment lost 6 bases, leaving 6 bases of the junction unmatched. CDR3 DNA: TGTGCCAGCAGGTCCGGGACAGGACATGGCTACACCTTC. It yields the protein CASRSGTGHGYTF.

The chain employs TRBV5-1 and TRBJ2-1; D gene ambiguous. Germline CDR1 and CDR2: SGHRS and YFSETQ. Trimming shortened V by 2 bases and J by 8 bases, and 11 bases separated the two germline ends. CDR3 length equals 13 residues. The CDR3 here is CASSFLAYDEQFF. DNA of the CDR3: TGCGCCAGCAGCTTTCTGGCATATGATGAGCAGTTCTTC.

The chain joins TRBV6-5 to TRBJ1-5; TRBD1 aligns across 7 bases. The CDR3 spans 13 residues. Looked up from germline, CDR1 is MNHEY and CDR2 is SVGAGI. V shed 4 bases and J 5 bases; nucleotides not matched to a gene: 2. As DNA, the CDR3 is TGTGCCAGCAGTTTTACAGGGGATCAGCCCCAGCATTTT. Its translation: CASSFTGDQPQHF.

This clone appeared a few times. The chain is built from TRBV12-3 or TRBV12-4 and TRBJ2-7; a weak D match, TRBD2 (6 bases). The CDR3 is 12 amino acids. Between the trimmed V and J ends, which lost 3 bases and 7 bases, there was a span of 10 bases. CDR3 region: CASSLEGVEQYF. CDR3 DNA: TGTGCCAGCAGTTTGGAGGGAGTTGAGCAGTACTTC.

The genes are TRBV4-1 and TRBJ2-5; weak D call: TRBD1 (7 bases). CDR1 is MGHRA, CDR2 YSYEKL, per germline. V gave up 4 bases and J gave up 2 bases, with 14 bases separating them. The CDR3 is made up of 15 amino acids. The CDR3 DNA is TGCGCCAGCAGCCCCGGGACAGCGGGTCAAGAGACCCAGTACTTC. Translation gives CASSPGTAGQETQYF.

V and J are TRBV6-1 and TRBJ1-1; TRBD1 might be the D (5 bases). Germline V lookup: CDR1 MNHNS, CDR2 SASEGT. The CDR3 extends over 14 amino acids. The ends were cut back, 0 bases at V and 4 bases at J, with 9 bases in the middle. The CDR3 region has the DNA TGTGCCAGCAGTGAAGCGTCCGGGGGCACTGAAGCTTTCTTT. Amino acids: CASSEASGGTEAFF.

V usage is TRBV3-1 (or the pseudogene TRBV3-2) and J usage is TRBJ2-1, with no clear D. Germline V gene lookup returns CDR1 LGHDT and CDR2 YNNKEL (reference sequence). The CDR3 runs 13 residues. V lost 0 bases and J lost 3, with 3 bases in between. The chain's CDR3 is CASSQEYYNEQFF. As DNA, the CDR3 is TGTGCCAGCAGCCAAGAGTACTACAATGAGCAGTTCTTC.

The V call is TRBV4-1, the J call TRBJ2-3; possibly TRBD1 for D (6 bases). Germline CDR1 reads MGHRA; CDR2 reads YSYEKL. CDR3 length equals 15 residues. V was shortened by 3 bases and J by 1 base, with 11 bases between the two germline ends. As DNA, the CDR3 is TGCGCCAGCAGCCAGACCAGACAGGGCACAGATACGCAGTATTTT. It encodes CASSQTRQGTDTQYF.

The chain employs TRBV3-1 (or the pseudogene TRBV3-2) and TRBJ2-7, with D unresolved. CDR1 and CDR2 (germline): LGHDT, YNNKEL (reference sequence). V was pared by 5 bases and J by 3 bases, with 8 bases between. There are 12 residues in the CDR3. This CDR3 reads CASSSNIYEQYF. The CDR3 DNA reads TGTGCCAGCAGCTCCAACATCTACGAGCAGTACTTC.

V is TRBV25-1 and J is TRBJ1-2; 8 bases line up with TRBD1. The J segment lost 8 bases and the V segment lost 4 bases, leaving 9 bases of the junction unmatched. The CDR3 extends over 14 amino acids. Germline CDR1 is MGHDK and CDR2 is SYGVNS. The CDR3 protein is CASSAMDREGGYTF. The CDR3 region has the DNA TGTGCCAGCAGTGCGATGGACAGGGAGGGCGGCTACACCTTC.